The clone carrying this T cell receptor beta chain turned up a few times. The protocol was immunoSEQ multiplex PCR, while the TCRdb copy is restricted to in-frame clones and leaves out a portion. The profile covers about 69,000 clones, with roughly 86% appearing a single time and approximately 15% taken by the ten largest. This specimen belongs to a study of blood T cell repertoires in COVID-19. At the level of the study: The United States, Italy and Spain were the sources of the acute and convalescent COVID-19 samples.

V was clipped by 5 bases and J by 1 base, with 15 bases between them. The CDR3 length is 15 residues. Germline-derived CDR1 and CDR2 are SGHNT and YENEEA. The chain has TRBV11-3 and TRBJ2-7; tentatively, D is TRBD1 (5 bases). This sequence originates from a man aged 35-49 years with COVID-19, enrolled during active disease. Source material: peripheral blood. The CDR3 here is CASSDEAGPSYEQYF. In nucleotides, the CDR3 is TGTGCCAGCAGCGATGAGGCAGGGCCGTCCTACGAGCAGTACTTC.